One and the same sample provided the 20 T cell receptor beta chains below, sequenced in a study of blood T cell repertoires in COVID-19. TCRdb's table, derived via immunoSEQ multiplex PCR, lists solely in-frame clones and lacks some. The table shows tens of thousands of clones, with 87% occurring only once. Sequencing was performed on peripheral blood. The source of these receptors is a male donor with acute or convalescent COVID-19.

The V and J genes are TRBV12-3 or TRBV12-4 and TRBJ2-5, with TRBD1 identical over 7 bases. CDR3 length: 12 residues. The V gene end was trimmed by 6 bases and the J gene end by 12 bases; junction bases not matched to a gene: 10. Written as DNA, the CDR3 is TGTGCCAGCAGCCCTGTCAGGGGGATCAAGTACTTC. Translation: CASSPVRGIKYF.

The chain has TRBV2 and TRBJ1-3, with 11 bases identical to TRBD1. Germline CDR1 reads SNHLY; CDR2 reads FYNNEI. After removal of 5 bases from V and 2 bases from J, the junction contained 5 bases not matched to a gene. CDR3 length: 16 residues. CDR3 amino acids: CASSPRTGGPGNTIYF. CDR3 bases: TGTGCCAGCAGTCCCCGGACAGGGGGCCCTGGAAACACCATATATTTT.

This chain connects TRBV7-9 to TRBJ1-5, with a weak D call TRBD1 (6 bases). This CDR3 region has 18 residues. V lost 4 bases and J lost 5, with 24 bases in between. Germline values: CDR1 SEHNR, CDR2 FQNEAQ (reference sequence). Here the CDR3 reads CASSSATGYWAMDQPQHF. The CDR3 DNA reads as TGTGCCAGCAGCTCAGCCACAGGGTATTGGGCAATGGATCAGCCCCAGCATTTT.

In this sample, this clone turned up a few times. The chain links TRBV7-8 to TRBJ1-3, with a tentative D call TRBD1 (6 bases). The CDR3 consists of 18 residues. The ends were cut back, 1 base at V and 0 bases at J, with 16 bases in the middle. Germline V gives CDR1 SGHVS, CDR2 FQNEAQ. In DNA, the CDR3 is TGTGCCAGCAGCTTAGGATACAGTGGGGGCCTCTCTGGAAACACCATATATTTT. It codes for CASSLGYSGGLSGNTIYF. Full variable domain (remainder filled in from reference TRBV7-8 and TRBJ1-3): GAGVSQSPRYKVAKRGQDVALRCDPISGHVSLFWYQQALGQGPEFLTYFQNEAQLDKSGLPSDRFFAERPEGSVSTLKIQRTQQEDSAVYLCASSLGYSGGLSGNTIYFGEGSWLTVV.

V and J are TRBV24-1 and TRBJ1-1; no firm D call. From germline, CDR1 is KGHDR and CDR2 SFDVKD. The V end was cut by 2 bases, the J end by 3 bases, with 12 bases between. The CDR3 length is 15 residues. The CDR3 here is CATSDSPPRDTEAFF. The CDR3 DNA is TGTGCCACCAGTGATTCGCCACCACGGGACACTGAAGCTTTCTTT.

The rearrangement joins TRBV28 to TRBJ1-1; a weak D match, TRBD1 (5 bases). The CDR3 runs 14 residues. Trimming pared 4 bases from V and 4 bases from J, leaving 13 bases between. Germline V gene sequence: CDR1 MDHEN, CDR2 SYDVKM. This CDR3 reads CASSSTAGPTEAFF. In nucleotides, the CDR3 is TGTGCCAGCAGTTCGACAGCGGGACCCACTGAAGCTTTCTTT.

The chain employs TRBV5-1 and TRBJ2-2; tentative D call: TRBD1 (5 bases). CDR3 length: 14 amino acids. The germline gives CDR1 SGHRS, CDR2 YFSETQ. Trimming removed 5 bases from V and 4 bases from J, with 12 bases in between. CDR3 loop: CASSWGSGTGELFF. The DNA of the CDR3 is TGCGCCAGCAGTTGGGGCAGTGGCACCGGGGAGCTGTTTTTT.

V gene TRBV5-1 combines with J gene TRBJ1-1, with D perhaps TRBD1 (5 bases). The germline gives CDR1 SGHRS, CDR2 YFSETQ. This CDR3 contains 15 residues. V lost 4 bases and J 0 bases, leaving 13 bases between the germline ends. This CDR3 reads CASSPDIDMNTEAFF. CDR3 nucleotide sequence: TGCGCCAGCAGCCCGGACATTGACATGAACACTGAAGCTTTCTTT. Using reference TRBV5-1 and TRBJ1-1 for the parts outside the CDR3, the full variable domain is KAGVTQTPRYLIKTRGQQVTLSCSPISGHRSVSWYQQTPGQGLQFLFEYFSETQRNKGNFPGRFSGRQFSNSRSEMNVSTLELGDSALYLCASSPDIDMNTEAFFGQGTRLTVV.

The chain is built from TRBV19 and TRBJ2-7; 9 bases fit TRBD1. The length of the CDR3 is 15 residues. Germline V gene sequence: CDR1 LNHDA, CDR2 SQIVND (reference sequence). V trimming: 5 bases; J trimming: 1 base; junction bases outside the gene matches: 6. In nucleotides, the CDR3 is TGTGCCAGTAGTCCCTCCGGGACAGGGTCCTACGAGCAGTACTTC. Encoded protein: CASSPSGTGSYEQYF.

The gene calls are TRBV18 and TRBJ2-1, with D possibly matching TRBD2 (6 bases). This CDR3 has 15 residues. Germline lookup yields CDR1 KGHSH and CDR2 LQKENI. Trimming pared 6 bases from V and 1 base from J, leaving 13 bases between. For the CDR3, the DNA is TGTGCCAGCTCGCCTCCCGGGGGATCCTACAATGAGCAGTTCTTC. This sequence encodes CASSPPGGSYNEQFF.

The table lists this clone with a count of one. The chain is built from TRBV3-1 (or the pseudogene TRBV3-2) and TRBJ2-3; 8 bases are a match to TRBD2. The J segment lost 1 base and the V segment lost 2 bases, leaving 2 bases of the junction unmatched. CDR3 length equals 15 residues. In germline, CDR1 is LGHDT, CDR2 YNNKEL (reference sequence). The CDR3 coding sequence is TGTGCCAGCAGCCAACAAGCGGGGGGCACAGATACGCAGTATTTT. Translated: CASSQQAGGTDTQYF.

The V call is TRBV9, the J call TRBJ1-3; TRBD1 agrees at 7 bases. This CDR3 spans 16 amino acids. V lost 3 bases and J lost 0; bases outside the gene matches: 6. Germline V gene sequence: CDR1 SGDLS, CDR2 YYNGEE. CDR3 protein: CASSGGQFSSGNTIYF. The CDR3 DNA is TGTGCCAGCAGCGGGGGACAGTTCAGCTCTGGAAACACCATATATTTT.

The CDR3 coding sequence is TGCGCCAGCAGCTTGGTGGGGGGTGATCAGTACTTC. Protein product: CASSLVGGDQYF. V gene TRBV5-1 combines with J gene TRBJ2-7; D is perhaps TRBD2 (6 bases). V was cut by 0 bases and J by 10 bases, with 11 bases left in between. The CDR3 runs to 12 residues. CDR1 is SGHRS, CDR2 YFSETQ, per germline.

The V call is TRBV6-1, the J call TRBJ1-6; TRBD1 might be the D (5 bases). Germline V CDR1 and CDR2: MNHNS, SASEGT. Trimming left V 0 bases short and J 9 bases short, with 15 bases between. CDR3 length: 16 residues. The CDR3 here is CASSEALPGGGSPLHF. The CDR3 nucleotides are TGTGCCAGCAGTGAAGCGCTGCCGGGGGGTGGTTCACCCCTCCACTTT.

The genes are TRBV19 and TRBJ1-5; TRBD1 matches 10 bases. The CDR3 totals 15 residues. Germline V gene data show CDR1 as LNHDA and CDR2 as SQIVND (reference sequence). The ends lost 10 bases at V and 2 bases at J; junction bases unmatched: 8. The CDR3 nucleotides read TGTGCCACGAGACAGGGGGCTTTAGGCAATCAGCCCCAGCATTTT. It yields the protein CATRQGALGNQPQHF. Using reference TRBV19 and TRBJ1-5 for the parts outside the CDR3, the full variable domain is DGGITQSPKYLFRKEGQNVTLSCEQNLNHDAMYWYRQDPGQGLRLIYYSQIVNDFQKGDIAEGYSVSREKKESFPLTVTSAQKNPTAFYLCATRQGALGNQPQHFGDGTRLSIL.

The CDR3 sequence is CASSLDPVSVTEAFF. CDR3 in DNA: TGTGCCAGCAGCTTAGATCCGGTTTCGGTTACTGAAGCTTTCTTT. V and J are TRBV11-2 and TRBJ1-1; D gene unclear. This CDR3 is 15 amino acids long. The V end was cut by 0 bases, the J end by 5 bases, with 13 bases between. Germline assignment: CDR1 SGHAT and CDR2 FQNNGV.

The chain links TRBV6-2 or TRBV6-3 to TRBJ2-3; D gene unclear. V was shortened by 0 bases and J by 1 base, with 5 bases between the two germline ends. CDR1 is MNHEY and CDR2 is SVGEGT in the germline V gene. This CDR3 has 14 amino acids. The CDR3 protein is CASSYSAGTDTQYF. The CDR3 DNA follows: TGTGCCAGCAGTTACTCTGCGGGCACAGATACGCAGTATTTT.

V usage is TRBV19 and J usage is TRBJ2-4; D not resolved. There are 14 residues in the CDR3. Trimming stripped 3 bases from V and 0 bases from J, with 6 bases between. The germline gives CDR1 LNHDA, CDR2 SQIVND (reference sequence). CDR3 in DNA: TGTGCCAGTAGTATTCAGATAGCCAAAAACATTCAGTACTTC. Translation gives CASSIQIAKNIQYF.

The genes are TRBV28 and TRBJ1-4; D is unclear. Trimming took off 7 bases at V and 7 bases at J, with 19 bases between the two ends. The CDR3 contains 15 residues. The germline V gene has CDR1 MDHEN and CDR2 SYDVKM. Written as DNA, the CDR3 is TGTGCCAGCACCCCACCGCCGGGTAACGGTGAAAAACTGTTTTTT. Protein sequence: CASTPPPGNGEKLFF.

V gene TRBV10-3 combines with J gene TRBJ2-7, with 8 positions matching TRBD2. Losses at the gene ends were 0 bases for V and 1 base for J; bases not matched to a gene: 8. CDR1 ENHRY and CDR2 SYGVKD come from the germline V gene. This CDR3 comprises 17 residues. Here the CDR3 reads CAISESGGADRSYEQYF. The CDR3 bases are TGTGCCATCAGTGAGTCCGGGGGGGCCGATAGGTCCTACGAGCAGTACTTC.